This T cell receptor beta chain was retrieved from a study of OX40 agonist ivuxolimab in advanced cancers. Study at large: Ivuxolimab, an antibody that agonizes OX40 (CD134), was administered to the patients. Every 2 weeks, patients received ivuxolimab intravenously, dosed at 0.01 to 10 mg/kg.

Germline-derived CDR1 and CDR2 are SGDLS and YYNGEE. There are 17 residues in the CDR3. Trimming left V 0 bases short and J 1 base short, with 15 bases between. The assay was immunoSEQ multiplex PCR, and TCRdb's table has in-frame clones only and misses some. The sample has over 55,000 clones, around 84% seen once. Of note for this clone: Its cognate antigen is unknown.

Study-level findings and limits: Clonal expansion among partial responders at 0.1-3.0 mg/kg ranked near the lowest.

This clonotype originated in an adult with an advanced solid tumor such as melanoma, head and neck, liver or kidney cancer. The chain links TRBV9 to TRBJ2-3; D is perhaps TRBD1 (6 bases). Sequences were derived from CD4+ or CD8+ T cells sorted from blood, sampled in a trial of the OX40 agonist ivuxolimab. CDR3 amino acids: CASSVATMGAGTDTQYF. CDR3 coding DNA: TGTGCCAGCAGCGTAGCTACGATGGGGGCCGGCACAGATACGCAGTATTTT. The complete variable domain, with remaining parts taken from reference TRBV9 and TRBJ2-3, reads DSGVTQTPKHLITATGQRVTLRCSPRSGDLSVYWYQQSLDQGLQFLIQYYNGEERAKGNILERFSAQQFPDLHSELNLSSLELGDSALYFCASSVATMGAGTDTQYFGPGTRLTVL.